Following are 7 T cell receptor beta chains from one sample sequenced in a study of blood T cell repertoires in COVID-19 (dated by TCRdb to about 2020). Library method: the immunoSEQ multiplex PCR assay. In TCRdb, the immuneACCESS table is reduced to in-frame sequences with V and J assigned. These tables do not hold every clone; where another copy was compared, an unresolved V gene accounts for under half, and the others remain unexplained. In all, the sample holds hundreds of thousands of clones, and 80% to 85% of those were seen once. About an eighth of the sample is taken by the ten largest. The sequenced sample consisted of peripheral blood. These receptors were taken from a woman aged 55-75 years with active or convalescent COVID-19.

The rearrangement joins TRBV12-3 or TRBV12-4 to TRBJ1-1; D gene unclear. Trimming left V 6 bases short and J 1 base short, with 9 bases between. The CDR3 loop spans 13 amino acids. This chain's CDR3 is CASRPPGNTEAFF. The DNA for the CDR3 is TGTGCCAGCAGGCCCCCAGGGAACACTGAAGCTTTCTTT.

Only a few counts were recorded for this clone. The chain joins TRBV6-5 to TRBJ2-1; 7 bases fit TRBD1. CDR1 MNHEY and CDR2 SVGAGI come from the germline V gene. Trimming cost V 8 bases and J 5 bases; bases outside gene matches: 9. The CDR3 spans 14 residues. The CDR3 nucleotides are TGTGCCAGCGAGCCGGGACAGTCCCACAATGAGCAGTTCTTC. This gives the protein CASEPGQSHNEQFF.

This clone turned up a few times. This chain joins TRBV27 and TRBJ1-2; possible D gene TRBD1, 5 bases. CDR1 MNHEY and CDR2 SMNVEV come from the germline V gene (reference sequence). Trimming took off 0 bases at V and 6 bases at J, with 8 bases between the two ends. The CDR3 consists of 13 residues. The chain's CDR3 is CASSLSAGNGYTF. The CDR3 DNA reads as TGTGCCAGCAGTTTATCGGCAGGGAATGGCTACACCTTC.

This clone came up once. The CDR3 DNA sequence: TGCAGCGTAAACGGAGAGAGAAATGAGCAGTACTTC. This encodes CSVNGERNEQYF. The J gene is TRBJ2-7, the V gene TRBV29-1; no firm D call. The V gene lost 6 bases and the J gene lost 7 bases, with 16 bases spanning the gap. CDR1 is SQVTM, CDR2 ANQGSEA, per germline. The CDR3 consists of 12 residues.

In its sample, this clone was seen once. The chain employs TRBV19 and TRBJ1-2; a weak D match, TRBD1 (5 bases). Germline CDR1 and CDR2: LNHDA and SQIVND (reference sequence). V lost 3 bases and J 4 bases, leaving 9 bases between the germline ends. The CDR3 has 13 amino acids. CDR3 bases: TGTGCCAGTAGTATCAGTCAGGGCTATGGCTACACCTTC. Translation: CASSISQGYGYTF.

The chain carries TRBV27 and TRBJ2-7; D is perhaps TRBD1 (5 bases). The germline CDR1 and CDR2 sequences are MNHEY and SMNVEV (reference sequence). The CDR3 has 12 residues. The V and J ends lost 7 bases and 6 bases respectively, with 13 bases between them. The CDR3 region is CASTPGPSEQYF. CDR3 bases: TGTGCCAGCACCCCAGGGCCCAGCGAGCAGTACTTC.

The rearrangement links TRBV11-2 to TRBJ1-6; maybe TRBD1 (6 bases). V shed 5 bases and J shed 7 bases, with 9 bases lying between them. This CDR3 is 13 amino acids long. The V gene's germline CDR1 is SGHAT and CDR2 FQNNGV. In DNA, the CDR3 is TGTGCCAGCAGCCCAGGGACAAATTCACCCCTCCACTTT. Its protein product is CASSPGTNSPLHF.